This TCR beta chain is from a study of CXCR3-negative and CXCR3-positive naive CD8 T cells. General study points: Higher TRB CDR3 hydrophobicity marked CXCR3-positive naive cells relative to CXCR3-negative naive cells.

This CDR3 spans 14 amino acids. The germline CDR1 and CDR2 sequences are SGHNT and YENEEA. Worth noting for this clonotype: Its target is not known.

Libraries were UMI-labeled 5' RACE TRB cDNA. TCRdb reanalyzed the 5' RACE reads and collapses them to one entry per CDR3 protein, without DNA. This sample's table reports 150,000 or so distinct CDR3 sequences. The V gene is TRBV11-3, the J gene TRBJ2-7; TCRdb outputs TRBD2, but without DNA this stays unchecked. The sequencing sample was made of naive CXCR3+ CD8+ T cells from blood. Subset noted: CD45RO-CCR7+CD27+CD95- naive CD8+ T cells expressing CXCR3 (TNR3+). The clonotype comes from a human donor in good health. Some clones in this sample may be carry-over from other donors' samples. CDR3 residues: CASSWSVGDYEQYF.